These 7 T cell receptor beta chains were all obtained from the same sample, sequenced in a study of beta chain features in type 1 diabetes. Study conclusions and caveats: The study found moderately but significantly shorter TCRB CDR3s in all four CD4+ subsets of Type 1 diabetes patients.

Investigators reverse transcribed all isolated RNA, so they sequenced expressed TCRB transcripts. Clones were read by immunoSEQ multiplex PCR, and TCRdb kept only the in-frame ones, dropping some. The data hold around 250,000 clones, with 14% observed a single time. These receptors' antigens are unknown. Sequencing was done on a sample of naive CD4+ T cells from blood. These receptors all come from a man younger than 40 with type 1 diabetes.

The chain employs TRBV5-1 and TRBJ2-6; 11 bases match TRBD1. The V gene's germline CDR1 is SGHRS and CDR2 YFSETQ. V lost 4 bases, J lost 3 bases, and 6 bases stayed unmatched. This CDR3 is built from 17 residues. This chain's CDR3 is CASSTGTGGFGANVLTF. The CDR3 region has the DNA TGCGCCAGCAGCACCGGGACAGGGGGTTTTGGGGCCAACGTCCTGACTTTC.

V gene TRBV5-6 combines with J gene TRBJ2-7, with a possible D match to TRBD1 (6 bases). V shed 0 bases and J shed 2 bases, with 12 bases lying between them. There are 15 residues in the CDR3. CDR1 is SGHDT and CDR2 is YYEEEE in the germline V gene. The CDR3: CASSLDREIPYEQYF. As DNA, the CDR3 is TGTGCCAGCAGCTTGGACAGGGAAATCCCCTACGAGCAGTACTTC.

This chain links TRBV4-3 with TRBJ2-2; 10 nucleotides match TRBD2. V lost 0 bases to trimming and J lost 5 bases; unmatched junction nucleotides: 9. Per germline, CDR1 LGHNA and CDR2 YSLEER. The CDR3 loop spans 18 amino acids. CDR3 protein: CASSQDPAGGKWTGELFF. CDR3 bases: TGCGCCAGCAGCCAAGACCCAGCGGGAGGGAAGTGGACCGGGGAGCTGTTTTTT.

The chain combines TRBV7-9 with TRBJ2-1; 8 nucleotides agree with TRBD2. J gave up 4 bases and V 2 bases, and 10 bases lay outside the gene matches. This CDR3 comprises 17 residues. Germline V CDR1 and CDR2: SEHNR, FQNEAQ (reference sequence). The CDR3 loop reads CASSLLLAGPNYNEQFF. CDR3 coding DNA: TGTGCCAGCAGCTTACTCTTAGCGGGACCTAATTACAATGAGCAGTTCTTC.

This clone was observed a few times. Written as DNA, the CDR3 is TGTGCCAGTAGTCCGAGACAGCTGAACACTGAAGCTTTCTTT. Amino acid sequence: CASSPRQLNTEAFF. V and J are TRBV19 and TRBJ1-1, with D possibly TRBD1 on 5 matching bases. Deletions cut 5 bases from V and 0 bases from J, with 10 bases between. Germline V lookup: CDR1 LNHDA, CDR2 SQIVND (reference sequence). There are 14 residues in the CDR3.

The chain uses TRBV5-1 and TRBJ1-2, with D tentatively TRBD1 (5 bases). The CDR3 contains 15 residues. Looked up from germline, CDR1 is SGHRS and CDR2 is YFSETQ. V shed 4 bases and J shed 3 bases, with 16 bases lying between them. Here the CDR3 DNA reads TGCGCCAGCAGCCCTGGGACTCTGGAAGACTATGGCTACACCTTC. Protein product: CASSPGTLEDYGYTF.

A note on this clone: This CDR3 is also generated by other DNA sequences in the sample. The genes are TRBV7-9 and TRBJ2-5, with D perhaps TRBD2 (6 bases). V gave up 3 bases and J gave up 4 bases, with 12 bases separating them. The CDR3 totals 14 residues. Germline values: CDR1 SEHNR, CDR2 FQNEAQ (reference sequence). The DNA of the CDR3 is TGTGCCAGCAGCTTGGGCCTGGGAGGAGAGACCCAGTACTTC. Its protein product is CASSLGLGGETQYF.